The rows below give T cell receptor beta chains drawn from one sample of a study of CD8+CD57+ T cells in acquired aplastic anemia. TCRdb ran MiXCR on the reads and lists one entry per CDR3 protein. The sample contains hundreds of thousands of distinct CDR3 sequences, 65% to 80% of which appear only once. Sequencing used sorted CD4+, CD8+, or CD8+CD57+ T cells (not recorded which) from PBMCs. The receptors stem from a human donor in good health, serving as a control. Each CDR3 is given with its conserved first and last residue. D genes are given only for firm matches. Part of the rows lack a size; the others show once, few, many or a class for expanded clones.

D gene	V gene	clone size	J gene	CDR3 protein	CDR3 DNA
-	TRBV11-2	-	TRBJ2-2	CASSPEPGSRCYEFF	TGTGCCAGCAGCCCAGAGCCAGGGAGCCGGTGCTACGAGTTTTTT
-	TRBV2	-	TRBJ1-5	CASSVGQNQPQHF	TGTGCCAGCAGTGTCGGGCAGAATCAGCCCCAGCATTTT
-	TRBV7-2	-	TRBJ2-5	CASSLVPYQGTLYF	TGTGCCAGCAGCTTGGTGCCCTACCAAGGGACCTTGTACTTC
-	TRBV7-2	-	TRBJ2-7	CASSFHRETYEQYEQYF	TGTGCCAGCAGCTTTCACAGGGAGACCTACGAGCAGTACGAGCAGTACTTC
-	TRBV6-5	many	TRBJ1-1	CASKETGLSTEAFF	TGTGCCAGCAAAGAAACAGGGTTAAGCACTGAAGCTTTCTTT
TRBD1	TRBV20-1	-	TRBJ2-1	CSARGQGVGEQFF	TGCAGTGCTAGGGGACAGGGGGTTGGAGAGCAGTTCTTC
-	TRBV6-5	many	TRBJ1-1	CASSRVGTEAFF	TGTGCCAGCAGCCGAGTAGGGACTGAAGCTTTCTTT
-	TRBV24-1	-	TRBJ1-6	CASSAGKGSNGSPLHF	TGTGCCAGTAGTGCAGGAAAAGGGAGCAATGGTTCCCCCCTCCATTTT
-	TRBV7-3	-	TRBJ2-5	CASSPPIQETQYF	TGTGCCAGCAGCCCGCCCATCCAAGAGACCCAGTACTTC
TRBD2	TRBV29-1	-	TRBJ2-3	CSTRDWGGGEYF	TGCAGCACCAGGGATTGGGGGGGTGGCGAGTATTTT
TRBD1	TRBV13	-	TRBJ1-2	CASTMDREAFYTF	TGTGCCAGCACCATGGACAGGGAAGCTTTCTACACCTTC
-	TRBV5-1	many	TRBJ1-2	CASSLQGVNGYTF	TGCGCCAGCAGCCTACAGGGTGTGAATGGCTACACCTTC
TRBD2	TRBV9	-	TRBJ2-3	CASSESWGGGEDTQYF	TGTGCCAGCAGCGAGTCTTGGGGCGGGGGGGAGGATACGCAGTATTTT
-	TRBV5-1	once	TRBJ2-3	CASSWVGRGFPTDTQYF	TGCGCCAGCAGCTGGGTAGGGAGAGGATTCCCCACAGACACGCAGTATTTT
TRBD1	TRBV11-2	many	TRBJ1-1	CASSSWTGLNTEAFF	TGTGCCAGCAGCTCCTGGACAGGGCTGAACACTGAAGCTTTCTTT
-	TRBV9	-	TRBJ1-6	CASSELGYTEAFYSPLHF	TGTGCCAGCAGCGAACTTGGGTACACTGAAGCTTTCTATTCACCCCTCCACTTT
TRBD2	TRBV6-5	many	TRBJ2-1	CASSYGTSVDEDEQFF	TGTGCCAGCAGTTACGGTACTAGCGTAGATGAGGATGAGCAGTTCTTC
TRBD1	TRBV6-1	-	TRBJ2-7	CASSRQGRYF	TGTGCCAGCAGTAGACAGGGGCGGTACTTC
TRBD1	TRBV24-1	-	TRBJ2-5	CATSDQRQGLETQYF	TGTGCCACCAGTGACCAGAGACAGGGGTTGGAGACCCAGTACTTC
-	TRBV14	many	TRBJ2-4	CASSRGGQEKNIQYF	TGTGCCAGCAGCCGCGGGGGACAGGAGAAAAACATTCAGTACTTC
-	TRBV5-6	-	TRBJ1-3	CASSLLEYTGNTIYF	TGTGCCAGCAGTTTATTAGAGTATACTGGAAACACCATATATTTT
TRBD2	TRBV7-6	few	TRBJ2-3	CASSLRLAGGPPDTQYF	TGTGCCAGCAGCTTAAGACTAGCGGGGGGGCCCCCAGATACGCAGTATTTT
TRBD1	TRBV9	once	TRBJ1-1	CASSSKTGLGAEAFF	TGTGCCAGCAGCTCTAAGACAGGGTTAGGGGCTGAAGCTTTCTTT
-	TRBV5-1	-	TRBJ2-7	CASRLARDRPRYEQYF	TGTGCCAGCAGGTTAGCTCGGGACCGACCCCGCTACGAGCAGTACTTC
-	TRBV7-2	many	TRBJ2-2	CASSLVPGINTGELFF	TGTGCCAGCAGCTTAGTTCCAGGAATAAACACCGGGGAGCTGTTTTTT
-	TRBV20-1	-	TRBJ1-1	CSVRKAVRVGTEAFF	TGCAGCGTTAGGAAAGCGGTGAGAGTGGGTACTGAAGCTTTCTTT
-	TRBV2	-	TRBJ1-2	CASSERSGRSYYGYTF	TGTGCCAGCAGTGAAAGGTCAGGCAGAAGCTACTATGGCTACACCTTC
-	TRBV4-3	-	TRBJ1-2	CASRTYTNYGYTF	TGCGCCAGCAGGACATATACTAACTATGGCTACACCTTC
-	TRBV9	-	TRBJ2-1	CASSAGDTYYNEQFF	TGTGCCAGCAGCGCCGGGGACACGTACTACAATGAACAGTTCTTC
-	TRBV7-2	-	TRBJ1-6	CASSLNPGQIGSPLHF	TGTGCCAGCAGCTTAAACCCGGGACAAATTGGGTCACCCCTCCACTTT
TRBD1	TRBV7-9	many	TRBJ1-2	CASSSTGGYGYTF	TGTGCCAGCAGCTCGACAGGGGGCTATGGCTACACCTTC
TRBD1	TRBV5-1	-	TRBJ2-3	CASSLSGQGKASTDTQYF	TGTGCCAGCAGCTTGAGCGGACAGGGTAAGGCTAGCACAGATACGCAGTATTTT
-	TRBV12-5	few	TRBJ2-5	CASGVAGQSETQYF	TGTGCTAGTGGCGTAGCGGGACAGTCGGAGACCCAGTACTTC
-	TRBV7-9	-	TRBJ2-1	CASSPRIVVVNYNEQFF	TGTGCCAGCAGCCCACGTATAGTGGTGGTGAACTACAATGAGCAGTTCTTC
TRBD1	TRBV7-2	-	TRBJ1-4	CASSPRGGTGREKLFF	TGTGCCAGCAGTCCCCGCGGGGGGACAGGGAGAGAAAAACTGTTTTTT
-	TRBV4-3	many	TRBJ2-3	CASSPGRVGLKYF	TGCGCCAGCAGCCCGGGGCGGGTAGGTTTGAAGTATTTT
-	TRBV20-1	many	TRBJ2-7	CSASWGTETAYEQYF	TGCAGTGCTTCTTGGGGTACCGAGACTGCATACGAGCAGTACTTC
TRBD2	TRBV20-1	many	TRBJ2-3	CSAWRAGGPGDTQYF	TGCAGTGCCTGGAGAGCGGGGGGCCCTGGAGATACGCAGTATTTT
-	TRBV14	-	TRBJ1-6	CASSRDRINSPLHF	TGTGCCAGCAGCCGAGACAGGATTAATTCACCCCTCCACTTT
-	TRBV7-9	-	TRBJ1-6	CASSQGRVGRAFFHF	TGTGCCAGCAGCCAAGGCAGGGTGGGTAGAGCTTTCTTTCACTTT
-	TRBV7-9	few	TRBJ2-2	CASSYPTRGYEQYFF	TGTGCCAGCAGTTACCCAACGCGGGGCTACGAGCAGTACTTTTTT
-	TRBV12-3/TRBV12-4	many	TRBJ2-5	CASSGERGRETQYF	TGTGCCAGCAGTGGAGAAAGGGGACGCGAGACCCAGTACTTC
-	TRBV5-4	-	TRBJ1-3	CASSARGNTIYF	TGTGCCAGCAGTGCCCGGGGCAACACCATATATTTT
-	TRBV2	-	TRBJ2-7	CASSAAKGQAFEGYF	TGTGCCAGCAGCGCGGCTAAGGGTCAAGCTTTCGAGGGATACTTC
-	TRBV13	many	TRBJ2-1	CASSLRYNEQFF	TGTGCCAGCAGCTTACGGTACAATGAGCAGTTCTTC
TRBD2	TRBV10-3	few	TRBJ2-3	CAISDGSGSTDTQYF	TGTGCCATCAGTGACGGTAGCGGGTCCACAGATACGCAGTATTTT
-	TRBV19	-	TRBJ1-5	CASSIGQLPNPPQHF	TGTGCCAGTAGTATAGGACAATTACCAAATCCGCCCCAGCATTTT
-	TRBV19	few	TRBJ2-2	CASSIPETGNTGELFF	TGTGCCAGTAGTATCCCCGAGACAGGGAACACCGGGGAGCTGTTTTTT